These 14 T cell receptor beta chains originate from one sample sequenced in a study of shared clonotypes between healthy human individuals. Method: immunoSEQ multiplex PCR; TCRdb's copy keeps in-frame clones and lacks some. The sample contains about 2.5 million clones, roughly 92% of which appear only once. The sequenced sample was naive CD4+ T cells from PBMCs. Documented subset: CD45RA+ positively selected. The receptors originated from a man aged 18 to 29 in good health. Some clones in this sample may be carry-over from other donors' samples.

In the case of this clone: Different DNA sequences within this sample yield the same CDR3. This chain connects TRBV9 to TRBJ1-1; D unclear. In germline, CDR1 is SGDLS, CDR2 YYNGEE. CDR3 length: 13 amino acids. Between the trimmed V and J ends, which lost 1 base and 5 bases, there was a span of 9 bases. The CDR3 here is CASSVLGGTEAFF. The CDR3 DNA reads TGTGCCAGCAGCGTATTGGGTGGTACTGAAGCTTTCTTT.

This CDR3 is CASSPEWTDTQYF. The CDR3 bases are TGTGCCAGCAGCCCGGAGTGGACAGATACGCAGTATTTT. The gene calls are TRBV7-2 and TRBJ2-3; D unresolved. The germline V gene encodes CDR1 SGHTA and CDR2 FQGNSA. V shed 5 bases and J shed 3 bases, with 9 bases lying between them. This CDR3 is built from 13 residues.

The CDR3 spells CASSLSGNEQYF. CDR3 sequence (DNA): TGCGCCAGCAGCTTGTCTGGCAACGAGCAGTACTTC. The V gene is TRBV5-1, the J gene TRBJ2-7, with D hard to call. CDR3 length: 12 residues. Trimming took off 1 base at V and 5 bases at J, with 7 bases between the two ends. Germline loops: CDR1 SGHRS, CDR2 YFSETQ.

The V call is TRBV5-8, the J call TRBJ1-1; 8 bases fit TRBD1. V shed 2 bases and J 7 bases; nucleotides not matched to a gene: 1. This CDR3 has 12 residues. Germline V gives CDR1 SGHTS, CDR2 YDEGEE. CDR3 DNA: TGTGCCAGCAGCTTTGACAGGGGTGAAGCTTTCTTT. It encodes CASSFDRGEAFF.

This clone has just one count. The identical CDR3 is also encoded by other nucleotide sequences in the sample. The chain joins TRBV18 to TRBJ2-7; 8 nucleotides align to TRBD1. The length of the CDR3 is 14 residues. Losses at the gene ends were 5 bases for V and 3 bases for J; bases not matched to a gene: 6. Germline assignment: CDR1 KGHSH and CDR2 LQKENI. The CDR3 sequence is CASSSTGGGYEQYF. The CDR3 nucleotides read TGTGCCAGCTCATCCACAGGGGGAGGCTACGAGCAGTACTTC.

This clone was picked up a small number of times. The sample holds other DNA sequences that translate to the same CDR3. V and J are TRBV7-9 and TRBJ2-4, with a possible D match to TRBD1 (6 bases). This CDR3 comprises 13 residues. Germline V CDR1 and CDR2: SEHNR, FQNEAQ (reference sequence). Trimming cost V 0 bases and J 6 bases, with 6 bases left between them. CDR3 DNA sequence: TGTGCCAGCAGCTTAGCAGGGGGAAACATTCAGTACTTC. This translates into CASSLAGGNIQYF.

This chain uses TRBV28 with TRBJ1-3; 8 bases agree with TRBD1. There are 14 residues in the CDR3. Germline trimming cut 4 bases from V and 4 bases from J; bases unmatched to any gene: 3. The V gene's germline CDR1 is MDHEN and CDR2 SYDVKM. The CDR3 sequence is CASSWGDRGNTIYF. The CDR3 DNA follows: TGTGCCAGCAGTTGGGGGGACAGGGGAAACACCATATATTTT.

The CDR3 DNA sequence: TGCGCCAGCAGCTTAGGGCAGGTCCAAAACATTCAGTACTTC. Encoded protein: CASSLGQVQNIQYF. This chain connects TRBV5-1 to TRBJ2-4; D uncertain. The CDR3 is 14 amino acids. V shed 2 bases and J shed 5 bases, with 11 bases lying between them. In germline, CDR1 is SGHRS, CDR2 YFSETQ.

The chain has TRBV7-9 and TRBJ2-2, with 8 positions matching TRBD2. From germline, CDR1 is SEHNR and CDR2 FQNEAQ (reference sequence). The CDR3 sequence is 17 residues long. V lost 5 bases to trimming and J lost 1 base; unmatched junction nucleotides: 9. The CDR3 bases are TGTGCCAGCAGCACATTAACTAGCGGAGAGAACACCGGGGAGCTGTTTTTT. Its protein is CASSTLTSGENTGELFF.

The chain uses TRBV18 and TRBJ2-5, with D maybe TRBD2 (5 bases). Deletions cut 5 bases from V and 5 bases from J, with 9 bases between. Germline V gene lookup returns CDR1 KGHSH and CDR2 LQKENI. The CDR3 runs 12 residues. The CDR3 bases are TGTGCCAGCTCAGGGCCGGGGGAGACCCAGTACTTC. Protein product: CASSGPGETQYF.

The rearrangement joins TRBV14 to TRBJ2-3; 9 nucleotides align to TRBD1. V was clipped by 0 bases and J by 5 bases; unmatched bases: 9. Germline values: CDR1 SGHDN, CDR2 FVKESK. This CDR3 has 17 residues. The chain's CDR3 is CASSQDPPGQGRDTQYF. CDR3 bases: TGTGCCAGCAGCCAAGATCCTCCGGGACAGGGTAGAGATACGCAGTATTTT.

This CDR3 reads CASSSRLAEQETQYF. CDR3 nucleotide sequence: TGTGCCAGCAGCTCGCGACTAGCGGAACAAGAGACCCAGTACTTC. This chain links TRBV11-2 with TRBJ2-5, with 9 bases lining up with TRBD2. CDR3 length equals 15 residues. The ends lost 4 bases at V and 2 bases at J; junction bases unmatched: 5. Germline loops: CDR1 SGHAT, CDR2 FQNNGV.

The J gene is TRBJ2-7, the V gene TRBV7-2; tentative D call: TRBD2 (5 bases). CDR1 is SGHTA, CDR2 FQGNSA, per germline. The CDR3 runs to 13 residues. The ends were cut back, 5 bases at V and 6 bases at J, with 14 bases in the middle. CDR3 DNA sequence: TGTGCCAGCAGCATAGGACTGCTCGGCGAGCAGTACTTC. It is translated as CASSIGLLGEQYF.

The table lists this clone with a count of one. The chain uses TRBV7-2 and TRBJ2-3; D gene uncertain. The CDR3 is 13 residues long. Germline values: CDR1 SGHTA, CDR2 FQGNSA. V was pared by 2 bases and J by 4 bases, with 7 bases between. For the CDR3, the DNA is TGTGCCAGCAGCTTAACCAGAGCAGATACGCAGTATTTT. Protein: CASSLTRADTQYF.